This entry describes one T cell receptor beta chain. Its antigen is currently unknown. V was shortened by 10 bases and J by 7 bases, with 11 bases between the two germline ends. The CDR3 contains 11 residues. Germline V CDR1 and CDR2: SNHLY, FYNNEI. Clones were sequenced by immunoSEQ multiplex PCR, and TCRdb holds only the in-frame ones, with some missing. Of 380,000 or so clones in the sample, about four fifths were seen once. Documented treatment: around 19 received Ad26.COV2.S at low or high dose, single or two shots; several received placebo; per-sample allocation not given. Material that was analyzed had been drawn on day 63 after the first vaccine or placebo injection. The data stem from a study of Ad26.COV2.S vaccination and SARS-CoV-2 variants. Study-level points and caveats: Vaccine recipients and placebo recipients showed similar non-spike TCR breadth. Analyses that measured TCR breadth and depth may have underestimated total T cell responses.

Source: peripheral blood, taken in a trial of Ad26.COV2.S vaccine versus placebo. This clonotype was sampled from a person between 18 and 65 years old who received the Ad26.COV2.S COVID-19 vaccine or a placebo. This rearrangement joins TRBV2 to TRBJ2-1, with D maybe TRBD2 (5 bases). Here the CDR3 DNA reads TGTGCCAACGGGGAGCGGAATGAGCAGTTCTTC. Protein product: CANGERNEQFF.